These 27 T cell receptor beta chains originate from one sample sequenced in a study of Ad26.COV2.S vaccination and SARS-CoV-2 variants. Treatment of the sample: about 20 received Ad26.COV2.S at low or high dose, single or two shots; five or six received placebo; per-sample allocation not given. Material that was analyzed had been drawn on day 63 after the first vaccine or placebo injection. The table came from immunoSEQ multiplex PCR; TCRdb's copy has only in-frame clones and leaves some out. The sample consists of a few hundred thousand clones, roughly 90% of them appearing once. The sequencing used peripheral blood, collected in a trial of Ad26.COV2.S vaccine versus placebo. These receptors came from a person aged 18-65 years who received the Ad26.COV2.S COVID-19 vaccine or a placebo.

This clone was picked up one time. V is TRBV13 and J is TRBJ1-1; unclear D gene. V was trimmed by 5 bases and J by 4 bases, leaving 11 bases between them. Germline lookup yields CDR1 PRHDT and CDR2 FYEKMQ (reference sequence). This CDR3 has 13 residues. The CDR3 sequence: CASSALSRTEAFF. In DNA, the CDR3 is TGTGCCAGCAGCGCCCTTAGTCGCACTGAAGCTTTCTTT. The full variable domain, in which reference TRBV13 and TRBJ1-1 provide the parts outside the CDR3, is AAGVIQSPRHLIKEKRETATLKCYPIPRHDTVYWYQQGPGQDPQFLISFYEKMQSDKGSIPDRFSAQQFSDYHSELNMSSLELGDSALYFCASSALSRTEAFFGQGTRLTVV.

This chain connects TRBV27 to TRBJ2-2; D remains ambiguous. V was shortened by 0 bases and J by 4 bases, with 15 bases between the two germline ends. Germline V lookup: CDR1 MNHEY, CDR2 SMNVEV (reference sequence). The CDR3 is made up of 17 amino acids. The CDR3 nucleotides are TGTGCCAGCAGTTTATCATTTAGCCGGGCCCTCACCGGGGAGCTGTTTTTT. Residues: CASSLSFSRALTGELFF.

J is TRBJ2-4 and V is TRBV10-3, with TRBD1 matching over 10 bases. The CDR3 consists of 16 residues. After removal of 4 bases from V and 5 bases from J, the junction contained 8 bases not matched to a gene. The germline V gene encodes CDR1 ENHRY and CDR2 SYGVKD. Written as DNA, the CDR3 is TGTGCCATCAGTGGAGTTAGGACAGGGGGGCAAAACATTCAGTACTTC. Encoded protein: CAISGVRTGGQNIQYF.

This clone is a singleton in its sample. V usage is TRBV7-8 and J usage is TRBJ1-1, with 9 bases identical to TRBD1. Per germline, CDR1 SGHVS and CDR2 FQNEAQ. V lost 3 bases, J lost 8 bases, and 4 bases stayed unmatched. There are 13 residues in the CDR3. The CDR3 nucleotides read TGTGCCAGCAGCTTGGCAGGACAGGGGGAAGCTTTCTTT. It is translated as CASSLAGQGEAFF.

The sample holds one count of this clone. J is TRBJ1-2 and V is TRBV28; a weak D match, TRBD1 (5 bases). This CDR3 spans 15 amino acids. The V end lost 6 bases, the J end lost 4 bases, and 18 bases lay between the germline ends. Germline V gene sequence: CDR1 MDHEN, CDR2 SYDVKM. CDR3 coding DNA: TGTGCCAGCAGAAGGGGTATGGAACGACCCTATGGCTACACCTTC. Amino acid sequence: CASRRGMERPYGYTF.

The J gene is TRBJ2-3, the V gene TRBV11-2; the D gene is possibly TRBD2 (7 bases). The CDR3 consists of 17 residues. V was clipped by 1 base and J by 0 bases, with 14 bases between them. Germline V lookup: CDR1 SGHAT, CDR2 FQNNGV. DNA for the CDR3: TGTGCCAGCAGCTTAGTGCCGGGGGGCGGTAGCACAGATACGCAGTATTTT. Translation: CASSLVPGGGSTDTQYF.

The chain recombines TRBV19 with TRBJ1-2; D unclear. Germline CDR1 LNHDA, CDR2 SQIVND (reference sequence). This CDR3 region has 11 residues. Trimming took off 10 bases at V and 5 bases at J, with 11 bases between the two ends. The CDR3, as DNA: TGTGCCACCCTTAGCTTTTATGGCTACACCTTC. Translating it yields CATLSFYGYTF.

V usage is TRBV10-3 and J usage is TRBJ2-7; possible D gene TRBD1, 6 bases. The length of the CDR3 is 17 residues. With 3 bases removed from V and 0 bases from J, the gap between germline ends came to 18 bases. Germline CDR1 ENHRY, CDR2 SYGVKD. CDR3 in amino acids: CAISEPGTPISSYEQYF. As DNA, the CDR3 is TGTGCCATCAGTGAACCCGGGACACCAATTAGCTCCTACGAGCAGTACTTC.

As DNA, the CDR3 is TGTGCCAGCAGTTTCCGGGACAGCCCCTACAATGAGCAGTTCTTC. Translation gives CASSFRDSPYNEQFF. The chain employs TRBV28 and TRBJ2-1, with 7 positions matching TRBD1. V lost 3 bases and J lost 2; bases outside the gene matches: 4. This CDR3 contains 15 residues. The germline CDR1 and CDR2 sequences are MDHEN and SYDVKM.

This sequence joins TRBV5-6 and TRBJ1-5; unclear D gene. Germline V lookup: CDR1 SGHDT, CDR2 YYEEEE. The CDR3 contains 14 residues. The V gene lost 7 bases and the J gene lost 0 bases, with 11 bases spanning the gap. In nucleotides, the CDR3 is TGTGCCAGCGGTGCTGGAGGTAGCAATCAGCCCCAGCATTTT. Its translation: CASGAGGSNQPQHF.

The chain employs TRBV27 and TRBJ2-7, with 8 nucleotides matching TRBD2. CDR1 and CDR2 from the germline V gene are MNHEY and SMNVEV (reference sequence). The CDR3 consists of 15 residues. V lost 0 bases and J lost 3; bases outside the gene matches: 4. The CDR3 spells CASSLSAGEFYEQYF. The CDR3 nucleotides are TGTGCCAGCAGTTTATCAGCGGGGGAGTTCTACGAGCAGTACTTC.

The CDR3 DNA follows: TGCGCCAGCAGTCCTAGCGGGGGTGAGCAGTTCTTC. Protein product: CASSPSGGEQFF. The genes are TRBV4-1 and TRBJ2-1, with 10 positions matching TRBD2. This CDR3 is 12 amino acids long. CDR1 is MGHRA and CDR2 is YSYEKL in the germline V gene. Trimming cost V 6 bases and J 9 bases; bases outside gene matches: 2.

The rearrangement joins TRBV20-1 to TRBJ2-1; D might be TRBD2 (5 bases). This CDR3 region has 11 residues. From germline, CDR1 is DFQATT and CDR2 SNEGSKA (reference sequence). The V end was cut by 6 bases, the J end by 13 bases, with 16 bases between. The CDR3 DNA follows: TGCAGTGCCCCCGCAGGACTTATCCAGTTCTTC. Protein sequence: CSAPAGLIQFF.

This clone was observed a single time. The chain uses TRBV14 and TRBJ2-7, with D perhaps matching TRBD1 (6 bases). CDR1 and CDR2 from the germline V gene are SGHDN and FVKESK. The germline V and J ends were trimmed by 5 bases and 2 bases, with 13 bases remaining between them. This CDR3 has 14 amino acids. CDR3 sequence reads: CASSEAQGTYEQYF. Here the CDR3 DNA reads TGTGCCAGCAGCGAAGCCCAGGGGACCTACGAGCAGTACTTC.

This chain's CDR3 is CASTHGQGGTGELFF. The CDR3 nucleotides read TGTGCCAGCACCCACGGTCAGGGAGGGACCGGGGAGCTGTTTTTT. The rearrangement joins TRBV6-6 to TRBJ2-2, with 7 bases fitting TRBD2. Germline lookup yields CDR1 MNHNY and CDR2 SVGAGI (reference sequence). The CDR3 covers 15 residues. J lost 5 bases, V lost 7 bases, and 10 bases had no gene match.

J is TRBJ2-4 and V is TRBV11-3; 7 positions agree with TRBD1. The CDR3 contains 17 residues. The junction had 6 bases not matched to a gene; V was cut back by 1 base and J by 0 bases. Germline assignment: CDR1 SGHNT and CDR2 YENEEA. The CDR3 DNA reads as TGTGCCAGCAGCTTAGTCGGACAGGTTAAAGCCAAAAACATTCAGTACTTC. Translating gives CASSLVGQVKAKNIQYF.

This rearrangement joins TRBV28 to TRBJ1-1; D is possibly TRBD1 (5 bases). V was pared by 5 bases and J by 6 bases, with 13 bases between. The CDR3 has 13 residues. The germline gives CDR1 MDHEN, CDR2 SYDVKM. The CDR3 here is CASSLWGRAEAFF. CDR3 coding DNA: TGTGCCAGCAGTCTTTGGGGCCGCGCTGAAGCTTTCTTT.

V usage is TRBV9 and J usage is TRBJ2-5, with D tentatively TRBD2 (5 bases). Germline V gene sequence: CDR1 SGDLS, CDR2 YYNGEE. The CDR3 contains 13 residues. Trimming shortened V by 3 bases and J by 4 bases, and 10 bases separated the two germline ends. CDR3 protein: CASSAGVPETQYF. DNA of the CDR3: TGTGCCAGCAGCGCCGGGGTCCCAGAGACCCAGTACTTC.

The chain combines TRBV5-8 with TRBJ1-2; D unresolved. Looked up from germline, CDR1 is SGHTS and CDR2 is YDEGEE. The ends were cut back, 4 bases at V and 5 bases at J, with 6 bases in the middle. This CDR3 is built from 11 residues. This CDR3 is CASSKGYGYTF. CDR3 bases: TGTGCCAGCAGCAAAGGATATGGCTACACCTTC.

With regard to this clone: In the same sample, other DNA sequences code for this CDR3. The rearrangement links TRBV9 to TRBJ2-1, with a weak D call TRBD2 (7 bases). Per germline, CDR1 SGDLS and CDR2 YYNGEE. CDR3 length: 15 amino acids. V was cut by 0 bases and J by 4 bases, with 11 bases left in between. Here the CDR3 DNA reads TGTGCCAGCAGCGTAGAGGGGGGGCCTTACAATGAGCAGTTCTTC. This encodes CASSVEGGPYNEQFF.

The V and J genes are TRBV5-1 and TRBJ1-1; the D gene is possibly TRBD1 (6 bases). Trimming pared 3 bases from V and 4 bases from J, leaving 16 bases between. Germline-derived CDR1 and CDR2 are SGHRS and YFSETQ. The CDR3 totals 15 residues. In DNA form, the CDR3 reads TGCGCCAGCAGCTCCGACGTAACAGGGTTCACTGAAGCTTTCTTT. Its protein is CASSSDVTGFTEAFF.

The chain employs TRBV11-2 and TRBJ1-1; 10 nucleotides match TRBD1. Trimming removed 5 bases from V and 8 bases from J; junction bases left unmatched: 11. Per germline, CDR1 SGHAT and CDR2 FQNNGV. CDR3 length: 15 residues. Here the CDR3 DNA reads TGTGCCAGCAGCATATCGACAGGGGGCGGGAGAGAAGCTTTCTTT. Protein product: CASSISTGGGREAFF.

A single count supports this clone. V and J are TRBV3-1 (or the pseudogene TRBV3-2) and TRBJ2-7, with a weak D call TRBD1 (5 bases). This CDR3 region has 13 residues. The germline V and J ends were trimmed by 8 bases and 1 base, with 12 bases remaining between them. Germline V gene lookup returns CDR1 LGHDT and CDR2 YNNKEL (reference sequence). In DNA form, the CDR3 reads TGTGCCAGCGCGCCAGGGATTTCCTACGAGCAGTACTTC. Residues: CASAPGISYEQYF.

J is TRBJ2-5 and V is TRBV15; TRBD1 matches 7 bases. V shed 3 bases, J shed 5 bases, and the junction held 9 bases outside the gene matches. CDR1 and CDR2 (germline): LNHNV, YYDKDF (reference sequence). The CDR3 is 15 amino acids. CDR3 sequence: CATSSLRGLMETQYF. In nucleotides, the CDR3 is TGTGCCACCAGCAGTTTAAGGGGGCTAATGGAGACCCAGTACTTC.

The chain is built from TRBV29-1 and TRBJ1-1; a weak D match, TRBD1 (6 bases). CDR1 SQVTM and CDR2 ANQGSEA come from the germline V gene. This CDR3 is 13 amino acids long. Trimming cost V 3 bases and J 5 bases, with 13 bases left between them. DNA of the CDR3: TGCAGCGTTGATTCCGGGGGGCTTACTGAAGCTTTCTTT. Protein sequence: CSVDSGGLTEAFF.

In this sample, this clone turned up once. This chain connects TRBV3-1 (or the pseudogene TRBV3-2) to TRBJ1-5; perhaps TRBD1 as D (5 bases). Trimming took 0 bases from V and 6 from J, leaving 15 bases between them. The CDR3 has 16 amino acids. Germline V CDR1 and CDR2: LGHDT, YNNKEL (reference sequence). CDR3 sequence (DNA): TGTGCCAGCAGCCAAGATCCGACTGGGGGGACTCAGCCCCAGCATTTT. As protein: CASSQDPTGGTQPQHF.

This chain links TRBV11-3 with TRBJ2-3, with 16 bases matching TRBD2. V was pared by 4 bases and J by 8 bases, with 3 bases of the junction left unmatched. The germline CDR1 and CDR2 sequences are SGHNT and YENEEA. This CDR3 is 15 amino acids long. CDR3: CASSSGTSGGVTQYF. CDR3 coding DNA: TGTGCCAGCAGCTCCGGGACTAGCGGGGGGGTTACGCAGTATTTT.